The TCR beta chain under discussion was sequenced for a study of shared clonotypes between healthy human individuals. Study details: Sampling drew on donors who were a couple of women and three men aged 18 to 49.

CDR3 length: 14 amino acids. The germline V gene has CDR1 SGHKS and CDR2 YYEKEE (reference sequence). V shed 5 bases and J shed 6 bases, with 17 bases lying between them. This clone was detected only once. Negatively enriched CD4+ T cells were divided by CD45RA into naive and memory. Generated by immunoSEQ multiplex PCR, the TCRdb table keeps only in-frame clones and is missing some. The data contain 2 million to 2.5 million clones, over 90% of them seen just once; the ten biggest clones take up 0.3% to 0.4%. The V and J genes are TRBV5-5 and TRBJ1-1; D gene unclear. Source material: naive CD4+ T cells from PBMCs. Regarding subset: CD45RA+ positively selected. This receptor was obtained from a man aged 18 to 35 in good health. Some clones in this sample may be carry-over from other donors' samples. CDR3 loop: CASRSEVVWAEAFF. Here the CDR3 DNA reads TGTGCCAGCAGGTCCGAGGTTGTTTGGGCTGAAGCTTTCTTT. Variable domain in full (rest from reference TRBV5-5 and TRBJ1-1): DAGVTQSPTHLIKTRGQQVTLRCSPISGHKSVSWYQQVLGQGPQFIFQYYEKEERGRGNFPDRFSARQFPNYSSELNVNALLLGDSALYLCASRSEVVWAEAFFGQGTRLTVV.